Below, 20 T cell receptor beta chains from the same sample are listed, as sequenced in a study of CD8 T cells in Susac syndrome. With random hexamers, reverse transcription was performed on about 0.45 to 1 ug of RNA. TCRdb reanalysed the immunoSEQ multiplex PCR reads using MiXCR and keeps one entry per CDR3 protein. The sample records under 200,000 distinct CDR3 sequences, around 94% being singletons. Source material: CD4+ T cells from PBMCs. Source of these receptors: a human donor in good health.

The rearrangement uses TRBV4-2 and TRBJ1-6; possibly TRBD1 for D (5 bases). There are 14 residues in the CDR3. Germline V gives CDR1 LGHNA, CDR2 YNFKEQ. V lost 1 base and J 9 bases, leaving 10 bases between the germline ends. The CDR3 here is CASSQGTTGSPLHF. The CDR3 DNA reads TGTGCCAGCAGCCAAGGGACAACGGGTTCACCCCTCCACTTT.

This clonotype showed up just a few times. The CDR3 sequence: CSARDSDRGTDTQYF. DNA of the CDR3: TGCAGTGCTAGAGATTCGGACAGGGGCACAGATACGCAGTATTTT. The chain joins TRBV20-1 to TRBJ2-3, with 8 bases matching TRBD1. The germline V gene encodes CDR1 DFQATT and CDR2 SNEGSKA (reference sequence). This CDR3 region has 15 residues. After removal of 0 bases from V and 1 base from J, the junction contained 3 bases not matched to a gene.

CDR3 loop: CASRTGAYQPQHF. For the CDR3, the DNA is TGTGCCAGCAGAACAGGGGCCTATCAGCCCCAGCATTTT. This chain links TRBV12-3 or TRBV12-4 with TRBJ1-5, with 7 bases identical to TRBD1. Trimming removed 6 bases from V and 5 bases from J; junction bases left unmatched: 4. The length of the CDR3 is 13 residues.

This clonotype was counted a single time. The chain's CDR3 is CASSPTETQYF. The CDR3 DNA is TGTGCCAGCAGTCCCACAGAGACCCAGTACTTC. The chain has TRBV2 and TRBJ2-5; no firm D call. The CDR3 consists of 11 residues. CDR1 and CDR2 (germline): SNHLY, FYNNEI. V was clipped by 5 bases and J by 4 bases, with 5 bases between them. Full variable domain (outside the CDR3, taken from reference TRBV2 and TRBJ2-5): EPEVTQTPSHQVTQMGQEVILRCVPISNHLYFYWYRQILGQKVEFLVSFYNNEISEKSEIFDDQFSVERPDGSNFTLKIRSTKLEDSAMYFCASSPTETQYFGPGTRLLVL.

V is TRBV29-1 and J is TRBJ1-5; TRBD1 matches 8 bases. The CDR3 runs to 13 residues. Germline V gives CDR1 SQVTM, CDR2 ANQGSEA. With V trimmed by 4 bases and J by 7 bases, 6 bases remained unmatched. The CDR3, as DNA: TGCAGCGTTGTAACAGGACAGGGACAGCCCCAGCATTTT. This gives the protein CSVVTGQGQPQHF. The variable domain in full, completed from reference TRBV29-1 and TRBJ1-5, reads SAVISQKPSRDICQRGTSLTIQCQVDSQVTMMFWYRQQPGQSLTLIATANQGSEATYESGFVIDKFPISRPNLTFSTLTVSNMSPEDSSIYLCSVVTGQGQPQHFGDGTRLSIL.

This CDR3 reads CASSSDSSTDTQYF. As DNA, the CDR3 is TGTGCCAGCAGCTCAGACTCTTCCACAGATACGCAGTATTTT. V and J are TRBV9 and TRBJ2-3; D is ambiguous. V gave up 4 bases and J gave up 2 bases, with 11 bases separating them. The germline V gene encodes CDR1 SGDLS and CDR2 YYNGEE. This CDR3 contains 14 residues.

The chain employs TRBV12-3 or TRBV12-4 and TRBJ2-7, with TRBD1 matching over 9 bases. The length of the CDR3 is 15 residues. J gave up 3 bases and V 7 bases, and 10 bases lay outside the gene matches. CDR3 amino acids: CASTPGGTGLYEQYF. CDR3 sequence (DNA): TGTGCCAGCACTCCAGGGGGGACAGGGCTCTACGAGCAGTACTTC.

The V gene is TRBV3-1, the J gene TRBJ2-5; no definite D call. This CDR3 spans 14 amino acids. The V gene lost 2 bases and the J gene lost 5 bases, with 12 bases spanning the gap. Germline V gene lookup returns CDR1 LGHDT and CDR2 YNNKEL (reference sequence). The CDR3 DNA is TGTGCCAGCAGCCAATCCCCTACGAGGGAGACCCAGTACTTC. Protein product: CASSQSPTRETQYF.

For the CDR3, the DNA is TGTGCCAGCAGGCCCGGGACAGGGGGTTTTATGGGTGGCTACACCTTC. Protein sequence: CASRPGTGGFMGGYTF. The chain links TRBV12-3 or TRBV12-4 to TRBJ1-2; 11 bases align to TRBD1. The CDR3 sequence is 16 residues long. The V and J ends lost 6 bases and 7 bases, in that order; junction bases with no gene match: 13.

The CDR3 DNA reads as TGTGCCAGCAGCCTCGGCGGACAGGGGAGCGGGGAGCTGTTTTTT. Translation: CASSLGGQGSGELFF. V and J are TRBV3-1 and TRBJ2-2, with TRBD1 identical over 9 bases. Germline assignment: CDR1 LGHDT and CDR2 YNNKEL (reference sequence). CDR3 length equals 15 residues. V shed 4 bases, J shed 7 bases, and the junction held 7 bases outside the gene matches.

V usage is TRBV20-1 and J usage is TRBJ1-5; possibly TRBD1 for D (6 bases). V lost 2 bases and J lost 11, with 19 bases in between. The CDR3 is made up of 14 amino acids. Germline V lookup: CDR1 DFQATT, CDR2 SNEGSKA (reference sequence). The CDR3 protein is CSARPSGQPAAQHF. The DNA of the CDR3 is TGCAGTGCTAGACCATCTGGACAGCCTGCAGCCCAGCATTTT.

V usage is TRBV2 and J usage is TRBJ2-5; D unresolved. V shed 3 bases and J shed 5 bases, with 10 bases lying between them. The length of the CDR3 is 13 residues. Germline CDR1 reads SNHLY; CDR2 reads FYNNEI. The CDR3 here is CASSDVGRETQYF. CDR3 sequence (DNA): TGTGCCAGCAGTGACGTCGGGCGGGAGACCCAGTACTTC.

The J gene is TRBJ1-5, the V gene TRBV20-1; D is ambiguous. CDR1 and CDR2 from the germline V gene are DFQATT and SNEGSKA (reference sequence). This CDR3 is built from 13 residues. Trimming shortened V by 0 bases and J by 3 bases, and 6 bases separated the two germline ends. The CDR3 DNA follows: TGCAGTGCTAGAGACGACGCCAATCAGCCCCAGCATTTT. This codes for CSARDDANQPQHF.

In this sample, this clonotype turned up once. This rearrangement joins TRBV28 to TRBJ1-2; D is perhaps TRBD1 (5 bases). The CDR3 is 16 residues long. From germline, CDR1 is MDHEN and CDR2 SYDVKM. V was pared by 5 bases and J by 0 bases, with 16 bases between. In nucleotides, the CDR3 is TGTGCCAGCAGTCTCCCGGGGGAGCAAGCTAACTATGGCTACACCTTC. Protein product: CASSLPGEQANYGYTF.

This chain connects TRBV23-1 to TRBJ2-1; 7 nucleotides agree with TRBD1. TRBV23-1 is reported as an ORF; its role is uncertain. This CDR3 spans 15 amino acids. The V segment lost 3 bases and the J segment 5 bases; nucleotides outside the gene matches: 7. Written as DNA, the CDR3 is TGCGCCAGCAGTCATCCCCTGGGACAGAACAATGAGCAGTTCTTC. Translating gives CASSHPLGQNNEQFF.

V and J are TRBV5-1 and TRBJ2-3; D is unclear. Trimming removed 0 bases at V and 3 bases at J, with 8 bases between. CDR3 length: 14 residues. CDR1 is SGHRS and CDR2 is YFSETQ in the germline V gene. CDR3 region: CASSLDRPTDTQYF. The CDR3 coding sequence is TGCGCCAGCAGCTTGGATAGACCTACAGATACGCAGTATTTT.

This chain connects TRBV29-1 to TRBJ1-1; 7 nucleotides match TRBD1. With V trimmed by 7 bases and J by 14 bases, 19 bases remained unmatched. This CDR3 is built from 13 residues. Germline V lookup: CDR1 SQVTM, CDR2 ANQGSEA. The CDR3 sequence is CSALGVQGRVGFF. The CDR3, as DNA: TGCAGCGCGCTGGGGGTACAGGGGAGGGTTGGCTTCTTT.

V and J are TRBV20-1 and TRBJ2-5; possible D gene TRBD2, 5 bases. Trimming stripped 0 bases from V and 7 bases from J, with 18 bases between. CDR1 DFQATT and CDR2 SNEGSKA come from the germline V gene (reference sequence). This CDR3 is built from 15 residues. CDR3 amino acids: CSARDQWVAKGTQYF. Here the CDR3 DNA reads TGCAGTGCTAGAGATCAGTGGGTAGCGAAGGGGACCCAGTACTTC.

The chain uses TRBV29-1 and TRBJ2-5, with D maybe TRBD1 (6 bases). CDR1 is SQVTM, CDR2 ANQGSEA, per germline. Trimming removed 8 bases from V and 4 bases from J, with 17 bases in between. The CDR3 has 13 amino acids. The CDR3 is CSQARGVRETQYF. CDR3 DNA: TGCAGCCAAGCCAGGGGAGTCCGAGAGACCCAGTACTTC.

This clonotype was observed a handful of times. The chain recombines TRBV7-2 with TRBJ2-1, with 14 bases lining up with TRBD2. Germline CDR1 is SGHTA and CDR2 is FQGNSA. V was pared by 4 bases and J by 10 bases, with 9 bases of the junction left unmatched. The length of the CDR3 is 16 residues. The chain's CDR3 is CASSSRLAGGPKEQFF. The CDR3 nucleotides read TGTGCCAGCAGCTCAAGACTAGCGGGGGGGCCGAAGGAGCAGTTCTTC.